This T cell receptor beta chain was found in a study of human T cells and chemical hapten exposure. About the study: Once 0.01% DPC had been applied to the upper back by patch test, readings were taken at 6 days.

There are many counts of this clonotype. The CDR3 consists of 15 residues. The germline V gene encodes CDR1 MNHEY and CDR2 SVGAGI. V was shortened by 7 bases and J by 6 bases, with 19 bases between the two germline ends. TCRdb re-analysed the RACE reads in MiXCR, keeping a single row per CDR3 protein. The repertoire holds approximately 100,000 distinct CDR3 sequences, about 10% seen once, with approximately 4% in the top ten. Time point defined: patch test 1, 2 weeks after DPC sensitization. As to treatment: therapeutic diphenylcyclopropenone sensitization with weekly scalp DPC. This TCR was recovered from a woman in her thirties or forties with alopecia areata. Some clones in this sample may be carry-over from other donors' samples. This sample comprised whole blood, obtained in connection with sensitization to the hapten diphenylcyclopropenone (DPC). The chain joins TRBV6-5 to TRBJ2-1; unclear D gene. In DNA form, the CDR3 reads TGTGCCAGCAACCGAGACTGGGGTTCTCCCAATGAGCAGTTCTTC. Protein product: CASNRDWGSPNEQFF.